This TCR beta chain was sequenced during a study of cytomegalovirus exposure and HLA in healthy donors. Study at large: An earlier analysis identified 110 million or so unique TCR beta sequences in about 200 million T cells. When 350 to 500 donors were genotyped, about 86% of them were found to fall in the Caucasian-associated ancestry cluster.

The PCR was carried out with 60 Vbeta primers and 13 Jbeta primers. Produced via immunoSEQ multiplex PCR; TCRdb's table is partial and in-frame only. Found here are 150,000 or so clones, approximately 80% of them singletons; the top ten hold approximately 4.1%. The CDR3 runs to 13 residues. The V and J ends lost 7 bases and 3 bases respectively, with 13 bases between them. CDR1 and CDR2 (germline): SQVTM, ANQGSEA. Sample: PBMCs. This clonotype originated in a woman between 50 and 59 years old in good health and CMV-seropositive. This chain joins TRBV29-1 and TRBJ2-1, with a tentative D call TRBD2 (5 bases). CDR3 residues: CSGRSPDYNEQFF. The CDR3 DNA is TGCAGCGGGAGGTCACCAGACTACAATGAGCAGTTCTTC.